One T cell receptor (beta chain) is described in this entry. Its antigen is unidentified. The sample comes from a study of T-cell memory formation after mild COVID-19. Overall study: The two donors had largely donor-specific TCR clusters. General study results and limits: From day 15 to 85, contracting clones were balanced between CD4 and CD8, whereas later expanders leaned toward CD4+. CD4+ clones that contracted lay mainly in CM and EM; CD8+ ones lay in EMRA.

Employing constant-segment primers, 5'RACE generated TCR alpha and TCR beta cDNA libraries bearing sample barcodes and UMIs. TCRdb re-called the 5' RACE reads through MiXCR, storing one row per CDR3 protein. The profile shows around 200,000 distinct CDR3 sequences, approximately 30% of them singletons. This CDR3 contains 12 residues. V gave up 2 bases and J gave up 5 bases, with 8 bases separating them. The V gene's germline CDR1 is SGHRS and CDR2 YFSETQ. This receptor was taken from an adult woman who had mild COVID-19 (a few samples of this study predate the infection). Cell type and time point are not known. This chain connects TRBV5-1 to TRBJ2-7, with D uncertain. Sequences were obtained from PBMCs or a T cell subset sorted from them (not recorded which). This CDR3 reads CASSFSGNEQYF. CDR3 nucleotides: TGCGCCAGCAGCTTCTCTGGGAACGAGCAGTACTTC.